This TCR beta chain derives from a study of post-analysis software for immune sequencing data. TCR beta cDNA libraries included unique molecular identifiers. MiXCR, run by TCRdb on the PCR reads, gives a single entry per CDR3 protein. Of over 250,000 distinct CDR3 sequences detected, just over 35% appear once; the ten largest clones hold 4% to 6%. The length of the CDR3 is 17 residues. Per germline, CDR1 SGHRS and CDR2 YFSETQ. With V trimmed by 4 bases and J by 4 bases, 13 bases remained unmatched. Overall study results and limits: TRBV5-6, TRBV5-1 and TRBV20-1 were among 4 or 5 TRBV segments more frequent in patients than controls.

This clonotype appeared many times. No antigen is known for it. V is TRBV5-1 and J is TRBJ2-5, with 10 bases aligning to TRBD2. Material for sequencing was blood. This clonotype originated in a girl between 5 and 17 years old with multiple sclerosis. The CDR3 nucleotides are TGCGCCAGCAGCAGAGAGCGGGGGGGCCTAATAGGAGAGACCCAGTACTTC. Amino acids: CASSRERGGLIGETQYF.